Listed here is a single T cell receptor (beta chain). This entry comes from a study of blood T cell repertoires in COVID-19. Study-wide background: Acute and convalescent COVID-19 samples came from the United States, Italy and Spain.

Germline V gene data show CDR1 as LGHNA and CDR2 as YNFKEQ. This CDR3 is built from 14 residues. V shed 0 bases and J shed 4 bases, with 9 bases lying between them. The method was immunoSEQ multiplex PCR; TCRdb's version includes in-frame clones alone and lacks a portion of them. Among some 250,000 clones, less than 90% were seen once, and the ten largest hold under 2%. Sample: peripheral blood. The receptor's source is a man aged 25-45 years with active or convalescent COVID-19. The chain is built from TRBV4-2 and TRBJ1-2; D is undetermined. This CDR3 reads CASSQEEDLYGYTF. The CDR3 DNA reads TGTGCCAGCAGCCAAGAGGAGGATCTCTATGGCTACACCTTC.